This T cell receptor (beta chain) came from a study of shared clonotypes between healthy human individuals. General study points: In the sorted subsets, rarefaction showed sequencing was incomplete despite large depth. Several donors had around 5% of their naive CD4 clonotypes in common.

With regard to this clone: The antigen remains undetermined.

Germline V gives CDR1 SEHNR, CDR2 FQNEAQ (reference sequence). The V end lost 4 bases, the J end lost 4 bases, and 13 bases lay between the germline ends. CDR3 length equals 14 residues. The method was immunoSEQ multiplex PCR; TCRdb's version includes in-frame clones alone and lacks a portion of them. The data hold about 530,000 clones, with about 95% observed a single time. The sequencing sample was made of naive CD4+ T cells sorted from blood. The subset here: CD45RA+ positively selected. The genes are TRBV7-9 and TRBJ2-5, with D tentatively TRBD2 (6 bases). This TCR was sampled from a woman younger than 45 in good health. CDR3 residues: CASSSNGGGETQYF. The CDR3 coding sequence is TGTGCCAGCAGCTCAAATGGGGGAGGAGAGACCCAGTACTTC.